This T cell receptor beta chain appears in the sequencing data of a study of cytomegalovirus exposure and HLA in healthy donors. Overall study results and limits: In vitro data verified three CMV-associated chains as specific for CMV antigens.

Germline assignment: CDR1 SNHLY and CDR2 FYNNEI. V shed 4 bases, J shed 2 bases, and the junction held 11 bases outside the gene matches. The length of the CDR3 is 18 residues. This clone was observed a handful of times. Its cognate antigen is unknown. 60 Vbeta and 13 Jbeta primers were used in PCR. The assay was immunoSEQ multiplex PCR, and TCRdb's table has in-frame clones only and misses some. The table has a few hundred thousand clones, about 80% seen once; the top ten hold roughly 0.3%. The chain carries TRBV2 and TRBJ2-7, with TRBD2 identical over 13 bases. The receptor was isolated from a girl aged 2-15 years in good health and CMV-seronegative. The sample consisted of PBMCs. The CDR3 DNA follows: TGTGCCAGCAGTGGGCCTGGGACTAGCGGGAACCCTCCCTACGAGCAGTACTTC. Its protein product is CASSGPGTSGNPPYEQYF.